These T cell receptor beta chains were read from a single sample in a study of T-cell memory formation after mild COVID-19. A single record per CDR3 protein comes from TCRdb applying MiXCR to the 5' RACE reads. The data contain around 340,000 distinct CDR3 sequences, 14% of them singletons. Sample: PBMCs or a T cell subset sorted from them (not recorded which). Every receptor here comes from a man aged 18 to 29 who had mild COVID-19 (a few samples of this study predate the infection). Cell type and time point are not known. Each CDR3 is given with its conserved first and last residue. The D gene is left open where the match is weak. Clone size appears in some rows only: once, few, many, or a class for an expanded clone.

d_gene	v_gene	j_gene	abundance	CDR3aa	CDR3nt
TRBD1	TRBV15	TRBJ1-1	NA	CATSTGQGIWRAFF	TGTGCCACCAGCACCGGACAGGGGATCTGGCGAGCTTTCTTT
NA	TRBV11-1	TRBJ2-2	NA	CASTLEPQLNGELFF	TGTGCCAGCACCTTAGAACCCCAATTGAACGGGGAGCTGTTTTTT
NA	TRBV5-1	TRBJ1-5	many	CASSDLGQPQHF	TGCGCCAGCAGCGACCTAGGCCAGCCCCAGCATTTT
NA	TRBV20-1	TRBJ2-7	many	CSARDRRDPLPYEQYF	TGCAGTGCTAGAGACCGCCGGGACCCTCTACCCTACGAGCAGTACTTC
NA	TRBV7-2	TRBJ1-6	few	CASSKGNSPLHF	TGTGCCAGCAGTAAGGGGAATTCACCCCTCCACTTT
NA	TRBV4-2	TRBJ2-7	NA	CASSPDYSYEQYF	TGTGCCAGCAGCCCGGACTATTCCTACGAGCAGTACTTC
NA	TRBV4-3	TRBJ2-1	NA	CASSQEGPPAYNEQFF	TGCGCCAGCAGCCAAGAGGGCCCTCCGGCCTACAATGAGCAGTTCTTC
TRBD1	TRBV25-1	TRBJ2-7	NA	CASSESMGTGLTYEQYF	TGTGCCAGCAGTGAATCTATGGGGACAGGGCTAACCTACGAGCAGTACTTC
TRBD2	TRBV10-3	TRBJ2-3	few	CATGGSGGTDTQYF	TGTGCCACCGGCGGTAGCGGGGGAACAGATACGCAGTATTTT
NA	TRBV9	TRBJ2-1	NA	CASSVGGGPNSYNEQFF	TGTGCCAGCAGCGTAGGGGGGGGCCCAAACTCCTACAATGAGCAGTTCTTC
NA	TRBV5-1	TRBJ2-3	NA	CASSTRGDTDTQYF	TGCGCCAGCAGCACAAGAGGGGACACAGATACGCAGTATTTT
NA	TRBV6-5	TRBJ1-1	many	CASRRQLNTEAFF	TGTGCCAGCAGACGACAGTTAAACACTGAAGCTTTCTTT
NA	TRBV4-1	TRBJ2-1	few	CASSQREWEANNEQFF	TGCGCCAGCAGCCAACGCGAATGGGAGGCCAACAATGAGCAGTTCTTC
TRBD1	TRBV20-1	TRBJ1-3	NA	CSARGPPGQDSGNTIYF	TGCAGTGCTAGAGGCCCCCCGGGACAGGACTCTGGAAACACCATATATTTT
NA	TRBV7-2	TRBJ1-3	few	CASSSTGQSSGNTIYF	TGTGCCAGCAGCTCGACAGGCCAGAGCTCTGGAAACACCATATATTTT
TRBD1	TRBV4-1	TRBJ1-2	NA	CASSQEGAGGYGYTF	TGCGCCAGCAGCCAAGAAGGAGCAGGGGGGTATGGCTACACCTTC
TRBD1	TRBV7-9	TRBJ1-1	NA	CASSFMGTVEAFF	TGTGCCAGCAGCTTCATGGGGACAGTTGAAGCTTTCTTT
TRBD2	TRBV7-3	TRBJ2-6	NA	CASSPAPSGAISGANVLTF	TGTGCCAGCAGCCCGGCCCCTAGCGGGGCCATCTCTGGGGCCAACGTCCTGACTTTC
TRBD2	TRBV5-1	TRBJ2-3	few	CASSKLAGGNTDTQYF	TGCGCCAGCAGCAAACTAGCGGGGGGAAACACAGATACGCAGTATTTT
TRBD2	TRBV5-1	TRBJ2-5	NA	CASSLALAGAQETQYF	TGCGCCAGCAGCTTGGCGCTAGCGGGGGCACAAGAGACCCAGTACTTC
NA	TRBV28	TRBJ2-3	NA	CASREVTDTQYF	TGTGCCAGCAGAGAGGTCACAGATACGCAGTATTTT
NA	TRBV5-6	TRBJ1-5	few	CASSLDRDPFRVPQHF	TGTGCCAGCAGCTTGGACAGGGATCCTTTTCGGGTGCCCCAGCATTTT
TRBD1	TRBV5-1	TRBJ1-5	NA	CASSVGTGGPNQPQHF	TGCGCCAGCAGCGTCGGGACAGGGGGACCCAATCAGCCCCAGCATTTT
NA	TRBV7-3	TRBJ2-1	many	CASSPPGLGNEQFF	TGTGCCAGCAGCCCCCCCGGACTTGGCAATGAGCAGTTCTTC
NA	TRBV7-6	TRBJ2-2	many	CASGGQNSGELFF	TGTGCCAGCGGGGGGCAAAACTCCGGGGAGCTGTTTTTT
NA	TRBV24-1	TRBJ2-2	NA	CATSDVSGQTTGELFF	TGTGCCACCAGTGATGTGTCAGGGCAGACCACCGGGGAGCTGTTTTTT
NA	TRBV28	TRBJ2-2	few	CASSLSPSGELFF	TGTGCCAGCAGTTTAAGTCCGTCCGGGGAGCTGTTTTTT
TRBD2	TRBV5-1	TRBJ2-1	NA	CASSLGLRGGVPDEQFF	TGCGCCAGCAGCTTGGGGCTCCGCGGGGGGGTACCAGATGAGCAGTTCTTC
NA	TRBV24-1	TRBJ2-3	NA	CATSDRLTDTQYF	TGTGCCACCAGTGACCGCCTTACAGATACGCAGTATTTT
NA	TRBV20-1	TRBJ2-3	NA	CSARARVQDTQYF	TGCAGTGCTAGAGCAAGGGTTCAAGATACGCAGTATTTT
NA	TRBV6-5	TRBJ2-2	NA	CASSYGPSSGELFF	TGTGCCAGCAGTTACGGGCCCTCGTCCGGGGAGCTGTTTTTT
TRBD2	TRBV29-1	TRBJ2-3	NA	CSSAGLVFDTQYF	TGCAGCTCCGCGGGACTAGTCTTCGATACGCAGTATTTT
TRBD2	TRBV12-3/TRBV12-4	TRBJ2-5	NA	CASSQLAGVAETQYF	TGTGCCAGCAGCCAACTAGCGGGGGTCGCGGAGACCCAGTACTTC
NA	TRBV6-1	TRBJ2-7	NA	CASSEFGYEQYF	TGTGCCAGCAGTGAATTCGGTTACGAGCAGTACTTC
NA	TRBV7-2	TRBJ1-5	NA	CASSLELGFNQPQHF	TGTGCCAGCAGCTTAGAGCTAGGCTTCAATCAGCCCCAGCATTTT
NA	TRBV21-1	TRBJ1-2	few	CASSTPSSGGYTF	TGTGCCAGCAGCACCCCTTCGAGCGGCGGCTACACCTTC
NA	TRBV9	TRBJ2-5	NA	CASSIYWRGQETQYF	TGTGCCAGCAGCATCTATTGGCGGGGACAAGAGACCCAGTACTTC
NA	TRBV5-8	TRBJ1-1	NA	CASFVGARNTEAFF	TGTGCCAGCTTCGTGGGGGCTCGGAACACTGAAGCTTTCTTT
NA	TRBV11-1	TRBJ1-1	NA	CASSPSRLLNTEAFF	TGTGCCAGCAGCCCTAGCCGGTTGCTGAACACTGAAGCTTTCTTT
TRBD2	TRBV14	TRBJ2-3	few	CASSHLAGATDTQYF	TGTGCCAGCAGCCACCTAGCGGGAGCCACAGATACGCAGTATTTT
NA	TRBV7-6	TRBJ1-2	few	CASSLEWGSNYGYTF	TGTGCCAGCAGCTTAGAATGGGGCAGCAACTATGGCTACACCTTC
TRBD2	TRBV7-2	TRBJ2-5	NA	CASSSRTSGGASVTQYF	TGTGCCAGCAGCTCACGGACTAGCGGGGGGGCTTCTGTGACCCAGTACTTC
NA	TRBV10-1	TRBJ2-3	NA	CASSESRNPTDTQYF	TGCGCCAGCAGTGAGTCCCGCAACCCCACAGATACGCAGTATTTT
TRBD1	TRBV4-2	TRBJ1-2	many	CASSSAGQGTYGYTF	TGTGCCAGCAGCTCGGCGGGACAGGGAACCTATGGCTACACCTTC
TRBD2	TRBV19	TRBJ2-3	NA	CASKSLAGGLDTQYF	TGTGCCAGTAAGAGTCTAGCGGGGGGGCTGGATACGCAGTATTTT
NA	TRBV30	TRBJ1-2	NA	CAWAGGAFGYTF	TGTGCCTGGGCAGGCGGGGCTTTTGGCTACACCTTC
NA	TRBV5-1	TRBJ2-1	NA	CASSLGDRESSYNEQFF	TGCGCCAGCAGCTTGGGGGACCGCGAGAGCTCCTACAATGAGCAGTTCTTC
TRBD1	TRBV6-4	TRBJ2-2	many	CASSGTGTGELFF	TGTGCCAGCAGTGGGACAGGCACCGGGGAGCTGTTTTTT
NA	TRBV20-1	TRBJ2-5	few	CSARRSGETQYF	TGCAGTGCTAGACGGAGCGGAGAGACCCAGTACTTC
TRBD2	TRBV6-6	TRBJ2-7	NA	CASSYSRAGEFYEQYF	TGTGCCAGCAGTTACTCGAGAGCGGGGGAATTCTACGAGCAGTACTTC
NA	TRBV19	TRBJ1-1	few	CASTYRLNTEAFF	TGTGCCAGTACCTACCGACTGAACACTGAAGCTTTCTTT
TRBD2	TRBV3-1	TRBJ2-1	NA	CASSHLAGGPGNEQFF	TGTGCCAGCAGCCACCTAGCGGGGGGGCCCGGCAATGAGCAGTTCTTC
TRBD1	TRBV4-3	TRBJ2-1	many	CASSPHGTENYNEQFF	TGCGCCAGCAGCCCGCATGGGACAGAGAACTACAATGAGCAGTTCTTC